Listed below are T cell receptor beta chains from one sample, sequenced in a study of PD-1 blockade in mismatch repair-deficient tumors. The method was immunoSEQ multiplex PCR; TCRdb's version includes in-frame clones alone and lacks a portion of them. The sample has more than 15,000 clones, 84% seen once. The sequenced sample was PBMCs, obtained before pembrolizumab treatment. Every receptor here comes from an adult with mismatch repair-deficient cancer. Each CDR3 is given with its conserved first and last residue. D genes are given only for firm matches. Expanded clones are given a class, and other clones once, few, many or no size at all.

>-|-|TRBV5-5|TRBJ2-5
CASSLGIIQETQYF
TGTGCCAGCAGCTTGGGGATAATCCAAGAGACCCAGTACTTC
>-|-|TRBV5-1|TRBJ1-4
CASSPEWTVGTNEKLFF
TGCGCCAGCAGCCCTGAATGGACAGTAGGAACTAATGAAAAACTGTTTTTT
>TRBD2|-|TRBV11-2|TRBJ2-1
CASSSQGGRRNEQFF
TGTGCCAGCAGCTCTCAAGGCGGGAGGCGGAATGAGCAGTTCTTC
>-|once|TRBV4-3|TRBJ2-3
CASSQIPEGRQPDTQYF
TGCGCCAGCAGCCAAATCCCGGAGGGCAGACAGCCAGATACGCAGTATTTT
>-|-|TRBV7-9|TRBJ1-5
CASSLAQGTSIGQPQHF
TGTGCCAGCAGCTTAGCCCAGGGGACCTCCATCGGGCAGCCCCAGCATTTT
>-|-|TRBV18|TRBJ2-3
CASSRVTNTDTQYF
TGTGCCAGCTCTCGAGTTACCAACACAGATACGCAGTATTTT
>-|-|TRBV19|TRBJ1-5
CASSKGGQPQHF
TGTGCCAGTAGTAAGGGGGGTCAGCCCCAGCATTTT
>TRBD2|-|TRBV7-8|TRBJ2-3
CASSPRELGWNTQYF
TGTGCCAGCAGCCCGCGGGAGTTGGGCTGGAATACGCAGTATTTT
>-|-|TRBV28|TRBJ1-4
CASSPSRPVEKLFF
TGTGCCAGCAGTCCTTCCAGACCGGTTGAAAAACTGTTTTTT
>TRBD1|-|TRBV6-5|TRBJ1-2
CASSYTPAGGYGYTF
TGTGCCAGCAGTTACACCCCAGCAGGGGGCTATGGCTACACCTTC
>TRBD1|-|TRBV5-5|TRBJ1-2
CASSFEGQGIGGYTF
TGTGCCAGCAGCTTTGAAGGACAGGGAATAGGGGGCTACACCTTC
>TRBD2|once|TRBV4-2|TRBJ2-7
CASSSAGTSEIYEQYF
TGTGCCAGCAGTTCAGCCGGGACTAGCGAGATCTACGAGCAGTACTTC
>TRBD2|-|TRBV2|TRBJ2-6
CASSEKGGSGANVLTF
TGTGCCAGCAGTGAAAAGGGCGGGAGTGGGGCCAACGTCCTGACTTTC
>TRBD2|-|TRBV7-9|TRBJ2-3
CASSLTTSGTDPDTQYF
TGTGCCAGCAGCTTAACGACTAGCGGGACTGACCCAGATACGCAGTATTTT
>-|once|TRBV6-1|TRBJ1-5
CASNGGNQPQHF
TGTGCCAGCAACGGTGGCAATCAGCCCCAGCATTTT
>-|-|TRBV5-1|TRBJ1-5
CASSLLPGDSNQPQHF
TGCGCCAGCAGCTTGTTGCCCGGGGATAGCAATCAGCCCCAGCATTTT
>TRBD1|-|TRBV28|TRBJ2-7
CASSPSRGSYEQYF
TGTGCCAGCAGTCCTTCCAGGGGGTCCTACGAGCAGTACTTC
>-|-|TRBV18|TRBJ2-7
CASSPPSGAEQYF
TGTGCCAGCTCACCACCGAGCGGAGCGGAGCAGTACTTC
>-|medium-sized|TRBV5-1|TRBJ2-1
CASPKVDEQFF
TGCGCCAGCCCCAAAGTGGATGAGCAGTTCTTC
>TRBD1|-|TRBV29-1|TRBJ1-2
CSVARDRFGYTF
TGCAGCGTTGCTCGGGACAGGTTTGGCTACACCTTC
>-|-|TRBV5-4|TRBJ1-1
CASSPTWGLNTEAFF
TGTGCCAGCAGCCCGACGTGGGGCTTGAACACTGAAGCTTTCTTT
>-|-|TRBV5-1|TRBJ2-2
CASSLGQNTGELFF
TGCGCCAGCAGCTTGGGTCAGAACACCGGGGAGCTGTTTTTT
>-|-|TRBV4-1|TRBJ2-2
CASSQDMDLTTGELFF
TGCGCCAGCAGCCAAGATATGGACTTAACCACCGGGGAGCTGTTTTTT
>TRBD2|-|TRBV29-1|TRBJ2-7
CSVEYSGTSGTYEQYF
TGCAGCGTTGAATATTCTGGGACTAGCGGGACCTACGAGCAGTACTTC
>-|-|TRBV5-8|TRBJ2-1
CASSLLASIFSEQFF
TGTGCCAGCAGCTTGTTAGCATCCATATTTAGTGAGCAGTTCTTC
>-|-|TRBV5-4|TRBJ1-2
CASSLNGNYGYTF
TGTGCCAGCAGCTTGAACGGCAACTATGGCTACACCTTC
>TRBD2|-|TRBV4-3|TRBJ2-2
CASSQVLGLAPNTGELFF
TGCGCCAGCAGCCAAGTTTTAGGACTAGCCCCGAACACCGGGGAGCTGTTTTTT
>TRBD1|-|TRBV15|TRBJ2-5
CATRRDRGVVETQYF
TGTGCCACCAGGCGGGACAGGGGTGTCGTAGAGACCCAGTACTTC
>TRBD2|medium-sized|TRBV19|TRBJ2-7
CASSISGLSRYEQYF
TGTGCCAGTAGTATATCGGGACTATCCCGTTACGAGCAGTACTTC
>-|-|TRBV19|TRBJ2-5
CASRSLTGQETQYF
TGTGCCAGTAGATCGCTGACAGGACAAGAGACCCAGTACTTC
>-|-|TRBV4-3|TRBJ2-1
CASSPSLYNEQFF
TGCGCCAGCAGCCCATCCCTCTACAATGAGCAGTTCTTC
>-|-|TRBV4-2|TRBJ1-1
CASSQDLGTATEAFF
TGTGCCAGCAGCCAAGATTTAGGAACGGCCACTGAAGCTTTCTTT
>TRBD2|-|TRBV6-1|TRBJ2-3
CASRPSGRAGDTQYF
TGTGCCAGCAGACCCAGCGGGAGGGCCGGGGATACGCAGTATTTT
>-|-|TRBV4-1|TRBJ2-3
CASSPRLEHSLYF
TGCGCCAGCAGCCCCAGACTAGAGCACTCCCTGTATTTT
>TRBD2|-|TRBV10-2|TRBJ2-5
CASSDSPGLGYQETQYF
TGCGCCAGCAGTGATTCGCCGGGACTAGGGTACCAAGAGACCCAGTACTTC
>-|-|TRBV4-1|TRBJ1-2
CASSPGVYANYGYTF
TGCGCCAGCAGCCCGGGGGTATACGCTAACTATGGCTACACCTTC
>-|-|TRBV10-3|TRBJ2-7
CAISVLDVSYEQYF
TGTGCCATCAGTGTTCTGGACGTCTCCTACGAGCAGTACTTC
>-|-|TRBV7-2|TRBJ2-6
CASSRGQSRANVLTF
TGTGCCAGCAGCCGAGGACAAAGTCGGGCCAACGTCCTGACTTTC
>-|-|TRBV11-3|TRBJ2-3
CASSLLGGDTQYF
TGTGCCAGCAGCCTACTAGGCGGAGATACGCAGTATTTT
>-|-|TRBV5-1|TRBJ2-5
CASSLVGRADQETQYF
TGCGCCAGCAGCTTGGTGGGCAGGGCCGACCAAGAGACCCAGTACTTC
>TRBD2|-|TRBV29-1|TRBJ2-1
CSVGILVGTSRNNEQFF
TGCAGCGTTGGTATATTGGTCGGGACTAGCAGAAACAATGAGCAGTTCTTC
>-|-|TRBV28|TRBJ2-1
CASSYPSAESYNEQFF
TGTGCCAGCAGCTACCCTTCGGCCGAGTCCTACAATGAGCAGTTCTTC
>-|-|TRBV11-1|TRBJ1-1
CASSLGRGSTEAFF
TGTGCCAGCAGCTTAGGCAGGGGTTCCACTGAAGCTTTCTTT
>-|-|TRBV25-1|TRBJ2-2
CASTPSGLVNTGELFF
TGTGCCAGCACCCCGTCAGGGTTAGTGAACACCGGGGAGCTGTTTTTT
>-|once|TRBV5-6|TRBJ1-1
CASSLRGTEAFF
TGTGCCAGCAGCCTGAGGGGGACTGAAGCTTTCTTT
>-|-|TRBV19|TRBJ1-3
CASSPPGDSGNTIYF
TGTGCCAGTAGTCCCCCGGGGGACTCTGGAAACACCATATATTTT
>TRBD2|-|TRBV7-9|TRBJ2-2
CASSGTSGRASGELFF
TGTGCCAGCAGCGGCACTAGCGGGAGGGCGTCCGGGGAGCTGTTTTTT
>-|-|TRBV28|TRBJ2-7
CASSSGEQYF
TGTGCCAGCAGCTCTGGTGAGCAGTACTTC
>-|-|TRBV4-3|TRBJ2-7
CASSQGVGGSYEQYF
TGCGCCAGCAGCCAAGGGGTGGGTGGGTCCTACGAGCAGTACTTC
>TRBD2|-|TRBV19|TRBJ2-3
CASSDPIGREGADTQYF
TGTGCCAGTAGTGACCCGATTGGTCGGGAGGGTGCAGATACGCAGTATTTT
>TRBD1|-|TRBV11-2|TRBJ1-2
CASSPAHRTGNYGYTF
TGTGCCAGCAGCCCCGCCCACAGGACAGGGAACTATGGCTACACCTTC